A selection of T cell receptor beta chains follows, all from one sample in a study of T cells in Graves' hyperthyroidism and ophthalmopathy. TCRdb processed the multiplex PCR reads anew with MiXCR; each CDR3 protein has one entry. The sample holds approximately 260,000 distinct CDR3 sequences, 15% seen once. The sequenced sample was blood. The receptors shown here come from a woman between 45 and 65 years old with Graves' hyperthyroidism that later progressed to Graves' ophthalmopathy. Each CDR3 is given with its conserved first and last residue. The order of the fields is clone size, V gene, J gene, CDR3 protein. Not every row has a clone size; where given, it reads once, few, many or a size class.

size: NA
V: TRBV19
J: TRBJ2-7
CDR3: CASSSPGDVEQYF

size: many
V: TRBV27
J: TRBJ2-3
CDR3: CASSFDGADTQYF

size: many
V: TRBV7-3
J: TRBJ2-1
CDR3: CASSLNTGSNEQFF

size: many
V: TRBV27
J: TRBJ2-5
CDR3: CASSLYMVSSVQETQYF

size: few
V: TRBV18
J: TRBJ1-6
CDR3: CASSPGGRTRDSPLHF

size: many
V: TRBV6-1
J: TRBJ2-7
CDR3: CASVLYEQYF

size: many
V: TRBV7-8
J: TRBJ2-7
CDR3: CASPPFGAPYEQYF

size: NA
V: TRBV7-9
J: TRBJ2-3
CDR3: CASSLPVGGQRGYTDTQYF

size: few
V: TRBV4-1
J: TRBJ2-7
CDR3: CASSSTGLYEQYF

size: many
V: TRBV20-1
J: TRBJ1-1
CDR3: CSANVPNTEAFF

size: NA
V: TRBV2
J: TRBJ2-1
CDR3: CASTRTSWAYNEQFF

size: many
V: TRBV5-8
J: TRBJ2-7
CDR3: CASSRAADSSYEQYF

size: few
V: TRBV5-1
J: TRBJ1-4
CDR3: CASSPLGTGDEKLFF

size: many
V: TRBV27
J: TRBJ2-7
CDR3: CASSLQGASYEQYF

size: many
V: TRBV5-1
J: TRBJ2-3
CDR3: CASSLAGSSGGTDTQYF

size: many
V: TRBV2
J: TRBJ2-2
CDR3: CASSGTSGRVTGELFF

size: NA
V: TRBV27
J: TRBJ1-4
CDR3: CASSFRGDEKLFF

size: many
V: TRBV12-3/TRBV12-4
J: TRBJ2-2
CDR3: CASSLVTGGRTGELFF

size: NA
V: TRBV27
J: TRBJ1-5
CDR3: CASSLLGNNQPQHF

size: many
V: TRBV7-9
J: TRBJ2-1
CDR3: CASGGRGPPGEQFF

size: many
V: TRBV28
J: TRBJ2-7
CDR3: CASSSLGQGYFSYEQYF

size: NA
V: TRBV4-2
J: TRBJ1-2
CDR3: CASSQEAFRIVFSGYTF

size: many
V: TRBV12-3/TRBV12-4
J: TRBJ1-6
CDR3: CASSFKLHLGNSPLHF

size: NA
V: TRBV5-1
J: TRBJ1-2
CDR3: CASSLARQRQANYGYTF

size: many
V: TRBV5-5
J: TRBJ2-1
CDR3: CASSGQFTEQFF

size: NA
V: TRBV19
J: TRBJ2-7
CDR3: CASSDGTPYVGQYF

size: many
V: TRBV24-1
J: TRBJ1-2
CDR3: CATSDRPGQGRYGYTF

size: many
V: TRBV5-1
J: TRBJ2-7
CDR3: CASSLSGFEQYF

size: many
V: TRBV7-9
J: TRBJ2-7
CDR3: CASSLDKYEQYF